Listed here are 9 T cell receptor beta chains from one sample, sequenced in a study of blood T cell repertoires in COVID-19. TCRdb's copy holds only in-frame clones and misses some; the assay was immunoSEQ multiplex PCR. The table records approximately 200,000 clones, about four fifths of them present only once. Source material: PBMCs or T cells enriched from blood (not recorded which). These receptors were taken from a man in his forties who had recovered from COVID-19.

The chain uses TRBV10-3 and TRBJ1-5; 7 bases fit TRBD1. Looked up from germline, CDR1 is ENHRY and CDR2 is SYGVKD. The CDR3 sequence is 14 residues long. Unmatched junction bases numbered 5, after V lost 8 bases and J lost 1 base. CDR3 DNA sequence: TGTGCCATCGCCCCGGACAGGAGCAATCAGCCCCAGCATTTT. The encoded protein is CAIAPDRSNQPQHF.

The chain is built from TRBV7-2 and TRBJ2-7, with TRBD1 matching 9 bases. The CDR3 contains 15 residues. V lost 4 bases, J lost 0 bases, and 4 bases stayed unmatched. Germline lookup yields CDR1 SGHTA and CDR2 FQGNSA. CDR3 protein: CASSSVQGASYEQYF. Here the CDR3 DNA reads TGTGCCAGCAGCTCCGTACAGGGGGCCTCCTACGAGCAGTACTTC.

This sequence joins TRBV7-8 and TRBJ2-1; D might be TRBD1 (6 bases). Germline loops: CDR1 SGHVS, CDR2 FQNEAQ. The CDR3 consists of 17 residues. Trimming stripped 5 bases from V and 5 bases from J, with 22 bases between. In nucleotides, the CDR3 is TGTGCCAGCAGCCCCACGCCTACAGGGACCAACGACAATGAGCAGTTCTTC. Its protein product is CASSPTPTGTNDNEQFF.

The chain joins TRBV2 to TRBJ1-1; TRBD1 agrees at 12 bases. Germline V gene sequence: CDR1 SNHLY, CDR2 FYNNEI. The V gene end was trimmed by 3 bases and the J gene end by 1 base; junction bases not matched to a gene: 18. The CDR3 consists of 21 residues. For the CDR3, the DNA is TGTGCCAGCAGTGAGTCTTTTAATTGGGGGACAGGGGGCGCTGGGAACACTGAAGCTTTCTTT. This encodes CASSESFNWGTGGAGNTEAFF.

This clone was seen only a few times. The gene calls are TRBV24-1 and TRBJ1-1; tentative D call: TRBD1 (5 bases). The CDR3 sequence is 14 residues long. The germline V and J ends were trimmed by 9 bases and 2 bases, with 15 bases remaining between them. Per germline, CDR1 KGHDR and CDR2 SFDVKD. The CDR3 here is CATVSGRGNTEAFF. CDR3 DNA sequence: TGTGCCACCGTTTCTGGTAGGGGTAACACTGAAGCTTTCTTT.

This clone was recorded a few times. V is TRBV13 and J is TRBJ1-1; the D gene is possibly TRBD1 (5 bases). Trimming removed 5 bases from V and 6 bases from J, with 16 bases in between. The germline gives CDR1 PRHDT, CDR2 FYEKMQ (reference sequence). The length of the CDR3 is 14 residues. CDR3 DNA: TGTGCCAGCAGCCCGCAGGGCGGGGTGGCTGAAGCTTTCTTT. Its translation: CASSPQGGVAEAFF.

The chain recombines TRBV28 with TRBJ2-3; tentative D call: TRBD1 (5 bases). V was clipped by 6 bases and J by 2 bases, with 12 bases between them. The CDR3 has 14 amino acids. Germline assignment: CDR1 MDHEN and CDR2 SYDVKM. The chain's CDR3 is CASSHRQLTDTQYF. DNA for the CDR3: TGTGCCAGCAGCCATCGACAGCTCACAGATACGCAGTATTTT.

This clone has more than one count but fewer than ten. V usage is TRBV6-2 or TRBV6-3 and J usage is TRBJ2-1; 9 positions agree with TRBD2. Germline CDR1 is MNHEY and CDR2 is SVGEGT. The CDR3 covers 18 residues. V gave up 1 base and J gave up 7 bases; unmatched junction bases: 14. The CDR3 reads CASSYFITGTSKYNEQFF. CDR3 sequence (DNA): TGTGCCAGCAGTTACTTCATCACCGGGACTAGCAAGTATAATGAGCAGTTCTTC.

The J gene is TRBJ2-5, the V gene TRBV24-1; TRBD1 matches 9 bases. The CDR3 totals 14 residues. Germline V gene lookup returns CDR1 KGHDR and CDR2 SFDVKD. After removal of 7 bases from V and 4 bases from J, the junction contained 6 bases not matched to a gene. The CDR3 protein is CATRETGGLETQYF. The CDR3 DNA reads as TGTGCCACCAGGGAAACAGGGGGCCTAGAGACCCAGTACTTC.